These 24 T cell receptor beta chains share one sample of origin, sequenced in a study of CXCR3-negative and CXCR3-positive naive CD8 T cells. Through 5' RACE with UMI labels, the TRB cDNA libraries were prepared. Following a re-call of the 5' RACE reads, TCRdb has one entry per CDR3 protein and lacks DNA. The table lists some 56,000 distinct CDR3 sequences, with roughly 20% in the top ten. The source material was memory CD8+ T cells from blood. Receptors originate from a human donor in good health. Some clones in this sample may be carry-over from other donors' samples.

The CDR3 reads CASSIGAEQETQYF. The rearrangement joins TRBV19 to TRBJ2-5. This CDR3 is built from 14 residues. Germline CDR1 LNHDA, CDR2 SQIVND (reference sequence).

The genes are TRBV7-6 and TRBJ2-1; TCRdb proposes TRBD1, but this gene call is untestable without DNA. Germline values: CDR1 SGHVS, CDR2 FNYEAQ. This CDR3 spans 17 amino acids. CDR3 amino acids: CASSQASWGSPYNEQFF.

The V gene is TRBV20-1, the J gene TRBJ1-6; absent DNA, TCRdb's TRBD1 call cannot be checked. This CDR3 is 16 amino acids long. Germline V gene sequence: CDR1 DFQATT, CDR2 SNEGSKA (reference sequence). Here the CDR3 reads CSARDRATTYNSPLHF.

The gene calls are TRBV4-3 and TRBJ2-1; TCRdb indicates TRBD2, and absent DNA this call remains unverified. CDR3 length equals 19 residues. Germline CDR1 and CDR2: LGHNA and YSLEER. The CDR3 here is CASSLYSFGLAGADNEQFF.

The CDR3 sequence: CASSWGQEVYGYTF. V is TRBV28 and J is TRBJ1-2; TCRdb's D gene call, TRBD1, goes unchecked for lack of DNA. The CDR3 length is 14 residues. Germline V gene sequence: CDR1 MDHEN, CDR2 SYDVKM.

The J gene is TRBJ2-5, the V gene TRBV28; without DNA, the TCRdb call of TRBD2 cannot be checked. Germline V gene data show CDR1 as MDHEN and CDR2 as SYDVKM. This CDR3 is built from 14 residues. CDR3 sequence reads: CATGWEERLETQYF.

CDR3 residues: CSVPGTAIGETEAFF. The gene calls are TRBV29-1 and TRBJ1-1; TCRdb's D gene call, TRBD1, goes unchecked for lack of DNA. The CDR3 totals 15 residues. Per the germline V gene, CDR1 is SQVTM and CDR2 is ANQGSEA.

The genes are TRBV10-3 and TRBJ2-1; lacking DNA, the TRBD2 call made by TCRdb goes unchecked. Germline assignment: CDR1 ENHRY and CDR2 SYGVKD. This CDR3 comprises 12 residues. Here the CDR3 reads CAISDSGPREFF.

J is TRBJ2-7 and V is TRBV27; TCRdb's assignment of TRBD1 cannot be checked, as there is no DNA. Germline V lookup: CDR1 MNHEY, CDR2 SMNVEV (reference sequence). The CDR3 covers 13 residues. CDR3 residues: CASSPGQSYEQYF.

This sequence joins TRBV11-1 and TRBJ2-1; there is no DNA to check the TCRdb D call of TRBD1. The CDR3 is 13 residues long. Germline V CDR1 and CDR2: SGHAT, FQDESV (reference sequence). CDR3 amino acids: CASRARGYNEQFF.

The V call is TRBV11-3, the J call TRBJ2-3; TCRdb outputs TRBD1, but without DNA this stays unchecked. The CDR3 is 14 amino acids. The germline CDR1 and CDR2 sequences are SGHNT and YENEEA. CDR3 protein: CASSSGTDTDTQYF.

J is TRBJ2-3 and V is TRBV28; TCRdb reports TRBD2, a call that lacks DNA to check it against. The CDR3 is made up of 14 amino acids. The germline gives CDR1 MDHEN, CDR2 SYDVKM. CDR3 region: CASLTSGVADTQYF.

The genes are TRBV28 and TRBJ2-3; checking the TCRdb D call of TRBD1 is not possible without DNA. The germline V gene encodes CDR1 MDHEN and CDR2 SYDVKM. CDR3 size: 17 residues. This chain's CDR3 is CASSLSLGGHYTDTQYF.

The chain recombines TRBV29-1 with TRBJ1-1. Germline V gene lookup returns CDR1 SQVTM and CDR2 ANQGSEA. CDR3 length: 11 residues. CDR3 in amino acids: CSGDLNTEAFF.

This chain uses TRBV6-5 with TRBJ2-7; the D call from TCRdb, TRBD2, cannot be confirmed without DNA. CDR1 MNHEY and CDR2 SVGAGI come from the germline V gene. The CDR3 consists of 16 residues. The CDR3 is CASSYSIGAGGYEQYF.

This rearrangement joins TRBV29-1 to TRBJ2-3; lacking DNA, the TRBD2 call made by TCRdb goes unchecked. The germline V gene encodes CDR1 SQVTM and CDR2 ANQGSEA. This CDR3 is 11 amino acids long. CDR3: CSVPERGTQYF.

The chain links TRBV29-1 to TRBJ2-1. This CDR3 region has 16 residues. CDR1 is SQVTM and CDR2 is ANQGSEA in the germline V gene. The CDR3 region is CSVEDLTRSLYNEQFF.

The chain uses TRBV9 and TRBJ2-2; TCRdb gives TRBD1 as the D gene, but with no DNA this cannot be confirmed. The CDR3 extends over 18 amino acids. CDR1 SGDLS and CDR2 YYNGEE come from the germline V gene. The CDR3 is CASSTHKQGWANTGELFF.

This chain uses TRBV12-3 or TRBV12-4 with TRBJ1-3. The CDR3 is made up of 14 amino acids. This chain's CDR3 is CASSLPTFGNTIYF.

The chain has TRBV5-4 and TRBJ2-6. Looked up from germline, CDR1 is SGHNT and CDR2 is YYREEE (reference sequence). This CDR3 has 17 residues. The CDR3 spells CASSLAGSYSGANVLTF.

V is TRBV9 and J is TRBJ1-5. CDR1 is SGDLS, CDR2 YYNGEE, per germline. CDR3 length: 15 amino acids. The CDR3 spells CASSVGGYGNQPQHF.

V and J are TRBV27 and TRBJ2-1; TCRdb returns TRBD1, unconfirmable since there is no DNA. The germline V gene encodes CDR1 MNHEY and CDR2 SMNVEV (reference sequence). This CDR3 contains 15 residues. The chain's CDR3 is CASSFLGVTYNEQFF.

The chain couples TRBV5-5 to TRBJ2-3; TCRdb's D call of TRBD2 is untestable without DNA. Germline V lookup: CDR1 SGHKS, CDR2 YYEKEE (reference sequence). The CDR3 has 14 residues. This CDR3 is CASSFLAGEDTQYF.

The CDR3 region is CASTLPGSGYNEQFF. This chain connects TRBV7-2 to TRBJ2-1; TCRdb gives TRBD1 as the D gene, but with no DNA this cannot be confirmed. The CDR3 runs to 15 residues. Germline CDR1 and CDR2: SGHTA and FQGNSA.